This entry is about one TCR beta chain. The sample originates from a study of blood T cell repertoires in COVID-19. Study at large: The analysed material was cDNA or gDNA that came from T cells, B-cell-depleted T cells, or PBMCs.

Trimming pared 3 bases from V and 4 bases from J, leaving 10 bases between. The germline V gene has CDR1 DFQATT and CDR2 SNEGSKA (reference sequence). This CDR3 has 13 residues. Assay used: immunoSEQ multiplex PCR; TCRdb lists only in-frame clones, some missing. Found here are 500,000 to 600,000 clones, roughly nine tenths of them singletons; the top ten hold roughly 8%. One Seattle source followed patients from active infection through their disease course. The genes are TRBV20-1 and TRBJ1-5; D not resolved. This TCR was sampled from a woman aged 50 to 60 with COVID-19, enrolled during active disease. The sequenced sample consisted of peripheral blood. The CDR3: CSASRDTNQPQHF. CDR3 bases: TGCAGTGCTAGTCGTGACACAAATCAGCCCCAGCATTTT.